This TCR beta chain emerged from a study of identical twins. Regarding this clonotype: Its antigen remains unknown.

Study-level results: The authors drew conclusions from cross-sectional statistical analysis rather than following the same donors.

cDNA carried unique molecular identifiers, and a universal primer site was added by template switching. TCRdb recomputed calls from the 5' RACE reads with MiXCR, one row per CDR3 protein. The repertoire holds 690,000 or so distinct CDR3 sequences, with 8.5% to 9.5% as singletons. No donor was unhealthy or non-Caucasian. V lost 2 bases and J 11 bases, leaving 9 bases between the germline ends. The CDR3 totals 11 residues. From germline, CDR1 is SGHVS and CDR2 FQNEAQ. Another study also made use of these data, one on yellow fever vaccine responses in identical twins.

This rearrangement joins TRBV7-8 to TRBJ1-2, with D hard to call. The receptor's source is a woman aged 18-29 years in good health. Sequencing used PBMCs. In nucleotides, the CDR3 is TGTGCCAGCAGCTTATCAAATGAGTACACCTTC. This gives the protein CASSLSNEYTF.